The 14 T cell receptor beta chains below all came from one sample that was sequenced in a study of T-cell memory formation after mild COVID-19. TCRdb reanalysed the 5' RACE reads using MiXCR and keeps one entry per CDR3 protein. The sample has 200,000 to 250,000 distinct CDR3 sequences, roughly 14% seen once. The material sequenced was PBMCs or a T cell subset sorted from them (not recorded which). Receptors were obtained from an adult woman who had mild COVID-19 (a few samples of this study predate the infection). Cell type and time point are not known.

The chain is built from TRBV6-1 and TRBJ2-7; D is unclear. Germline V gives CDR1 MNHNS, CDR2 SASEGT. The ends were cut back, 6 bases at V and 2 bases at J, with 11 bases in the middle. There are 13 residues in the CDR3. CDR3 nucleotides: TGTGCCAGCAGAAGGCCGGGTCCCTACGAGCAGTACTTC. Translated: CASRRPGPYEQYF.

This clonotype has more than one count but fewer than ten. This rearrangement joins TRBV20-1 to TRBJ1-1, with 8 bases fitting TRBD1. Germline CDR1 and CDR2: DFQATT and SNEGSKA (reference sequence). The CDR3 is made up of 15 amino acids. The J segment lost 4 bases and the V segment lost 1 base, leaving 8 bases of the junction unmatched. CDR3 in amino acids: CSARGLGRGRTEAFF. As DNA, the CDR3 is TGCAGTGCTAGAGGTTTGGGCAGGGGGCGCACTGAAGCTTTCTTT.

This clonotype appeared a few times. The genes are TRBV4-2 and TRBJ2-3; 9 bases are a match to TRBD2. The CDR3 spans 15 residues. V was clipped by 4 bases and J by 4 bases; unmatched bases: 6. Per the germline V gene, CDR1 is LGHNA and CDR2 is YNFKEQ. Here the CDR3 reads CASSPGTSMADTQYF. The CDR3 DNA sequence: TGTGCCAGCAGCCCCGGGACTAGCATGGCAGATACGCAGTATTTT.

The V and J genes are TRBV6-2 or TRBV6-3 and TRBJ2-7; D remains ambiguous. Germline V gene sequence: CDR1 MNHEY, CDR2 SVGEGT. The length of the CDR3 is 14 residues. Trimming shortened V by 2 bases and J by 2 bases, and 10 bases separated the two germline ends. In DNA form, the CDR3 reads TGTGCCAGCAGTTACGGGCAGGTGGCCTACGAGCAGTACTTC. This translates into CASSYGQVAYEQYF.

This clonotype was recorded a few times. V gene TRBV5-1 combines with J gene TRBJ1-4; a weak D match, TRBD1 (6 bases). This CDR3 is 16 amino acids long. Trimming took 4 bases from V and 8 from J, leaving 21 bases between them. The V gene's germline CDR1 is SGHRS and CDR2 YFSETQ. The CDR3 DNA sequence: TGCGCCAGCAGCCCCCGAGAAGGGGGGGGGCGCGAAAAACTGTTTTTT. Its protein product is CASSPREGGGREKLFF.

This clonotype was seen only a few times. The chain uses TRBV7-2 and TRBJ1-2; no firm D call. CDR1 and CDR2 from the germline V gene are SGHTA and FQGNSA. The CDR3 runs to 17 residues. The V gene lost 1 base and the J gene lost 5 bases, with 20 bases spanning the gap. The CDR3, as DNA: TGTGCCAGCAGCTTAGGCGCTCTTTCCGGGTCTGGGTATGGCTACACCTTC. It translates to CASSLGALSGSGYGYTF.

The chain carries TRBV12-3 or TRBV12-4 and TRBJ1-2; the D is unclear. The CDR3 has 15 residues. The V gene lost 5 bases and the J gene lost 3 bases, with 16 bases spanning the gap. The CDR3 coding sequence is TGTGCCAGCAGTCCCCAAAGGATTGGATACTATGGCTACACCTTC. This codes for CASSPQRIGYYGYTF.

This clonotype was seen more than once but under ten times. The V and J genes are TRBV7-9 and TRBJ1-2; a weak D match, TRBD1 (6 bases). The CDR3 is 13 amino acids. The V and J ends lost 5 bases and 7 bases respectively, with 14 bases between them. The V gene's germline CDR1 is SEHNR and CDR2 FQNEAQ (reference sequence). The CDR3: CASSPGAGVGYTF. The CDR3 nucleotides are TGTGCCAGCAGCCCCGGGGCAGGGGTTGGCTACACCTTC.

This chain links TRBV5-1 with TRBJ2-2; D could derive from TRBD1 or TRBD2 (5 bases each). Looked up from germline, CDR1 is SGHRS and CDR2 is YFSETQ. This CDR3 has 14 residues. The V end lost 1 base, the J end lost 5 bases, and 9 bases lay between the germline ends. CDR3 DNA: TGCGCCAGCAGCTTGCAGGGAGTAACCGGGGAGCTGTTTTTT. It is translated as CASSLQGVTGELFF.

The chain joins TRBV11-1 to TRBJ2-7, with D hard to call. The germline CDR1 and CDR2 sequences are SGHAT and FQDESV (reference sequence). The CDR3 is 12 amino acids. V was trimmed by 3 bases and J by 7 bases, leaving 10 bases between them. The CDR3 here is CASSFRHEEQYF. The DNA for the CDR3 is TGTGCCAGCAGCTTCCGACACGAAGAGCAGTACTTC.

This clonotype was recorded at least ten times. V gene TRBV11-2 combines with J gene TRBJ2-1, with 8 positions matching TRBD2. The CDR3 runs 12 residues. CDR1 SGHAT and CDR2 FQNNGV come from the germline V gene. Trimming cost V 4 bases and J 9 bases; bases outside gene matches: 2. The CDR3 region is CASSSGRGEQFF. In DNA, the CDR3 is TGTGCCAGCAGCTCCGGGAGGGGTGAGCAGTTCTTC.

This chain links TRBV7-2 with TRBJ2-1, with TRBD2 matching over 13 bases. The CDR3 is 17 residues long. CDR1 SGHTA and CDR2 FQGNSA come from the germline V gene. The ends lost 4 bases at V and 2 bases at J; junction bases unmatched: 5. The CDR3 is CASSSGGTSGTYNEQFF. The CDR3 nucleotides are TGTGCCAGCAGCTCAGGGGGGACTAGCGGGACCTACAATGAGCAGTTCTTC.

The V call is TRBV27, the J call TRBJ1-2; 8 nucleotides line up with TRBD1. This CDR3 spans 15 amino acids. After removal of 5 bases from V and 7 bases from J, the junction contained 12 bases not matched to a gene. The germline CDR1 and CDR2 sequences are MNHEY and SMNVEV (reference sequence). This chain's CDR3 is CASSTTPRTGFGYTF. The CDR3 DNA reads TGTGCCAGCAGTACCACCCCCCGGACAGGGTTTGGCTACACCTTC.

This chain uses TRBV12-3 or TRBV12-4 with TRBJ2-1; D might be TRBD1 or TRBD2, each matching 5 bases. The CDR3 consists of 13 residues. With 6 bases removed from V and 12 bases from J, the gap between germline ends came to 18 bases. CDR3 DNA: TGTGCCAGCAGCCGCGGACTCGCAGGGTCGCAGTTCTTC. Translated, it gives CASSRGLAGSQFF.